This TCR beta chain was sequenced during a study of CD8 T cell repertoires and HIV-1 epitope variants. The protocol was immunoSEQ multiplex PCR, while the TCRdb copy is restricted to in-frame clones and leaves out a portion. The repertoire holds roughly 100,000 clones, roughly four fifths seen once, with roughly 24% in the top ten. The CDR3 totals 13 residues. Germline CDR1 LNHNV, CDR2 YYDKDF (reference sequence). V gave up 3 bases and J gave up 6 bases, with 12 bases separating them. The J gene is TRBJ2-7, the V gene TRBV15; maybe TRBD1 (6 bases). Sequenced sample: uncultured baseline CD8+ T cells from peripheral blood mononuclear cells (PBMCs). The receptor's source is a male donor with HIV. CDR3 coding DNA: TGTGCCACCAGCAGGGACAGCCGTTCCGAGCAGTACTTC. This encodes CATSRDSRSEQYF.